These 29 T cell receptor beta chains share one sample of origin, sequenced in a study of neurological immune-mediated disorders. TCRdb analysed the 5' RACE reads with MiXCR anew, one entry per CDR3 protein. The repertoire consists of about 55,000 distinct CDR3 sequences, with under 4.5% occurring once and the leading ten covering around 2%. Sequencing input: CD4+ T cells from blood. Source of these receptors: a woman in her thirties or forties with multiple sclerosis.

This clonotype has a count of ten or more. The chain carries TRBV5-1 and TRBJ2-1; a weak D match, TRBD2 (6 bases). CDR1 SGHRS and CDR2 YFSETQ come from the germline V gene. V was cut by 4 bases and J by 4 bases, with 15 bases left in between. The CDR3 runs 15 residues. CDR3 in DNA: TGCGCCAGCAGCCTCGGGCAGGGAGGTTACAATGAGCAGTTCTTC. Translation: CASSLGQGGYNEQFF.

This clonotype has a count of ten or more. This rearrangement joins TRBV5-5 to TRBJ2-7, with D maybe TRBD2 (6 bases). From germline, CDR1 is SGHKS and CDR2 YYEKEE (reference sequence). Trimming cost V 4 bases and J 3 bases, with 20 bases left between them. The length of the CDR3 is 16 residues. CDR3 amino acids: CASSAQPGLGFYEQYF. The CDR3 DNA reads TGTGCCAGCAGCGCCCAACCGGGACTCGGGTTCTACGAGCAGTACTTC.

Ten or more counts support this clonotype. In nucleotides, the CDR3 is TGTGCCAGCAGCCGAGGGGCAAGCAATCAGCCCCAGCATTTT. Its translation: CASSRGASNQPQHF. The chain carries TRBV3-1 and TRBJ1-5; weak D call: TRBD1 (5 bases). This CDR3 is built from 14 residues. From germline, CDR1 is LGHDT and CDR2 YNNKEL (reference sequence). V lost 4 bases and J lost 1, with 8 bases in between.

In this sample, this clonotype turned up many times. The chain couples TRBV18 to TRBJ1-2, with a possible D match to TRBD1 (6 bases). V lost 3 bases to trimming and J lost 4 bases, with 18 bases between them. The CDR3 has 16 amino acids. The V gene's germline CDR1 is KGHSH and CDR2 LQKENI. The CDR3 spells CASSPQEGGRSYGYTF. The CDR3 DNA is TGTGCCAGCTCACCTCAGGAAGGGGGGAGATCCTATGGCTACACCTTC.

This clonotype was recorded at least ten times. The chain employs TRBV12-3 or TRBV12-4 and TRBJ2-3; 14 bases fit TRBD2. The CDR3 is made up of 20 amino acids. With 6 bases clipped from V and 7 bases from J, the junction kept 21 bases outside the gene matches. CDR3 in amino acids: CASSRPTSGGANRHWNTQYF. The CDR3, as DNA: TGTGCCAGCAGCCGGCCGACTAGCGGGGGGGCTAATAGGCATTGGAATACGCAGTATTTT.

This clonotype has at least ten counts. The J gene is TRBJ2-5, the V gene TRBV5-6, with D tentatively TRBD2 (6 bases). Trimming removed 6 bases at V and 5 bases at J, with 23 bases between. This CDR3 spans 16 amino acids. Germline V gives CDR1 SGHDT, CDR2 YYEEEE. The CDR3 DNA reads TGTGCCAGCACCCAACCGGGACTCGGGGGTGGGGAGACCCAGTACTTC. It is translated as CASTQPGLGGGETQYF.

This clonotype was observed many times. The CDR3 sequence is CASSQPGGAGYGYTF. CDR3 nucleotides: TGCGCCAGCAGCCAGCCCGGAGGGGCTGGATATGGCTACACCTTC. V usage is TRBV4-1 and J usage is TRBJ1-2, with a possible D match to TRBD1 (5 bases). This CDR3 is 15 amino acids long. V shed 3 bases and J shed 5 bases, with 16 bases lying between them. Germline CDR1 MGHRA, CDR2 YSYEKL.

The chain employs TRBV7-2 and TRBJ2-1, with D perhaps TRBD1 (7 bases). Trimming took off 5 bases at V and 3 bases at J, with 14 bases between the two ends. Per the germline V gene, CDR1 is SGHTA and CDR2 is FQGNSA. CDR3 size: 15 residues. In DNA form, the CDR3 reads TGTGCCAGCAGCCCGGGGCAGGGGGGCTACAATGAGCAGTTCTTC. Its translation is CASSPGQGGYNEQFF.

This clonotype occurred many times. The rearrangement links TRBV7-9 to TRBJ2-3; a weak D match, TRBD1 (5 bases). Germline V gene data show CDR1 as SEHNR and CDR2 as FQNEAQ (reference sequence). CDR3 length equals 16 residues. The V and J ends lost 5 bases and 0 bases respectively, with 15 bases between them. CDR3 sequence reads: CASSLDSQQSTDTQYF. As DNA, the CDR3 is TGTGCCAGCAGCCTAGACAGCCAACAAAGCACAGATACGCAGTATTTT.

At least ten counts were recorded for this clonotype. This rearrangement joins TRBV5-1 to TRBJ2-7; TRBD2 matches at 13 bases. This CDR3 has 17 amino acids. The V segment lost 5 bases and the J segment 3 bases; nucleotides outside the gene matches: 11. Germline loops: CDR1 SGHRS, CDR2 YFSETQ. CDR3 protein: CASSRGLAGRANYEQYF. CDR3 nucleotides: TGCGCCAGCAGTAGGGGACTAGCGGGGAGGGCAAACTACGAGCAGTACTTC.

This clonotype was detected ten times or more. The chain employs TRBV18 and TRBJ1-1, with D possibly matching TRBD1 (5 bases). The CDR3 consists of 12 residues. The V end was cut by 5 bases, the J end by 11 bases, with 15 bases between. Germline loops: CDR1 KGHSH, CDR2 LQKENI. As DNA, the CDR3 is TGTGCCAGCTCAGCAACGGGACTCAGTGCTTTCTTT. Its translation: CASSATGLSAFF.

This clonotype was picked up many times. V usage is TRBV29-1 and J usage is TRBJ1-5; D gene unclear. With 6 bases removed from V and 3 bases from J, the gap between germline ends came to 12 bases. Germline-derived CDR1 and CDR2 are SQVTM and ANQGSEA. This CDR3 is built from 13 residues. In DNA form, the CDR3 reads TGCAGCGTCGCCGACTCGTACAATCAGCCCCAGCATTTT. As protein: CSVADSYNQPQHF.

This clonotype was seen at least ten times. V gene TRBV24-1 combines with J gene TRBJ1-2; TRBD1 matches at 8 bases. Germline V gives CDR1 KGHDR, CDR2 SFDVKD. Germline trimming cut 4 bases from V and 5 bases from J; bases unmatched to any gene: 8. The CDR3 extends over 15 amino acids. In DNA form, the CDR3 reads TGTGCCACCAGTGACCCCAGACAGGGGAGATATGGCTACACCTTC. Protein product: CATSDPRQGRYGYTF.

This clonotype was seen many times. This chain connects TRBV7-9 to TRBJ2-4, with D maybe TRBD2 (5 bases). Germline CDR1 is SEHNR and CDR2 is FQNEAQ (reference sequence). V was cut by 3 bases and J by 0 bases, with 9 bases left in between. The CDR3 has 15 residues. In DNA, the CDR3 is TGTGCCAGCAGCTTTACGGGAAGAGCCAAAAACATTCAGTACTTC. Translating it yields CASSFTGRAKNIQYF.

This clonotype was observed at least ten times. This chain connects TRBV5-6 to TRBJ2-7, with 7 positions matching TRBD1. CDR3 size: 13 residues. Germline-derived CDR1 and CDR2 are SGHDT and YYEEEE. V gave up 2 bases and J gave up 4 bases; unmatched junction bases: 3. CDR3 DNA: TGTGCCAGCAGCTTAGGACAGGTATACGAGCAGTACTTC. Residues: CASSLGQVYEQYF.

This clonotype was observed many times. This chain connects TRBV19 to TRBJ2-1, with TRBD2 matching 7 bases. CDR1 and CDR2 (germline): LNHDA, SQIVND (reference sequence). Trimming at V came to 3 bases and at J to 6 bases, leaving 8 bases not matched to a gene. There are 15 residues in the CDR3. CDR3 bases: TGTGCCAGTAGTATTTTCTCAGCGGGGCCCAATGAGCAGTTCTTC. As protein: CASSIFSAGPNEQFF. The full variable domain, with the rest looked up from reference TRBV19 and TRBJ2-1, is DGGITQSPKYLFRKEGQNVTLSCEQNLNHDAMYWYRQDPGQGLRLIYYSQIVNDFQKGDIAEGYSVSREKKESFPLTVTSAQKNPTAFYLCASSIFSAGPNEQFFGPGTRLTVL.

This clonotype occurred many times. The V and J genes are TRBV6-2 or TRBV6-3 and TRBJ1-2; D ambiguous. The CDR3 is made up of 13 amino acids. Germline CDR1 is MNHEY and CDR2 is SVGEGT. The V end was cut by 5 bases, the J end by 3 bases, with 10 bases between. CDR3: CASSPQRYYGYTF. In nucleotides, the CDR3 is TGTGCCAGCAGTCCCCAGCGGTACTATGGCTACACCTTC.

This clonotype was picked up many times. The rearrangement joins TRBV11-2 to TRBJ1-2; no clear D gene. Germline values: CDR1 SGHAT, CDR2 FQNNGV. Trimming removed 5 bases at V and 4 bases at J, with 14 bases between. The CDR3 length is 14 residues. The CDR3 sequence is CASSIDILGYGYTF. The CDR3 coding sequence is TGTGCCAGCAGCATCGACATTCTCGGCTATGGCTACACCTTC.

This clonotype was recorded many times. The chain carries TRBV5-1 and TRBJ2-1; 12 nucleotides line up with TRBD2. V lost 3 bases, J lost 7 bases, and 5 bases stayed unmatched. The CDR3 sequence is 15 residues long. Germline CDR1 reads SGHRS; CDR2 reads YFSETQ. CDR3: CASSWTSGEANEQFF. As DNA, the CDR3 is TGCGCCAGCAGCTGGACTAGCGGGGAGGCGAATGAGCAGTTCTTC.

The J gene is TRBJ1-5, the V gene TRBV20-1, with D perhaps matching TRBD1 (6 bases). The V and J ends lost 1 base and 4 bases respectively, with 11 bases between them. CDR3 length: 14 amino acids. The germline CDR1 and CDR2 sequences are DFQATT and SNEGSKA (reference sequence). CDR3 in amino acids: CSARAGGKNQPQHF. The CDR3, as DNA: TGCAGTGCTAGAGCCGGGGGCAAGAATCAGCCCCAGCATTTT.

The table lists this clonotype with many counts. The CDR3: CSGRNPDRANEQFF. CDR3 in DNA: TGCAGCGGTCGCAATCCAGACAGGGCCAATGAGCAGTTCTTC. V is TRBV20-1 and J is TRBJ2-1; TRBD1 matches 7 bases. The CDR3 runs 14 residues. Germline CDR1 and CDR2: DFQATT and SNEGSKA (reference sequence).

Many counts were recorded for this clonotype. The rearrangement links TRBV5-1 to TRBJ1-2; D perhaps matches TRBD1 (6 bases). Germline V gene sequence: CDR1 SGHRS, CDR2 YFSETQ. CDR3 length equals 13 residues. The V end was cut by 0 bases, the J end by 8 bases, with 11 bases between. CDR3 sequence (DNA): TGCGCCAGCAGCTTGGTACAGGGAGAAGGCTACACCTTC. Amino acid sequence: CASSLVQGEGYTF. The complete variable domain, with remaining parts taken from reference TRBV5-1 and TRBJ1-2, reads KAGVTQTPRYLIKTRGQQVTLSCSPISGHRSVSWYQQTPGQGLQFLFEYFSETQRNKGNFPGRFSGRQFSNSRSEMNVSTLELGDSALYLCASSLVQGEGYTFGSGTRLTVV.

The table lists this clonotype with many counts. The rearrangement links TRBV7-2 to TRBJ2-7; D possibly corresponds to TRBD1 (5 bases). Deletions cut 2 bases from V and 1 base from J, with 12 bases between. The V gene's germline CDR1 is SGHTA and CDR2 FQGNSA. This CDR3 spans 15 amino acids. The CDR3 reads CASSLSVGVSYEQYF. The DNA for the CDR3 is TGTGCCAGCAGCTTATCGGTAGGGGTGTCCTACGAGCAGTACTTC.

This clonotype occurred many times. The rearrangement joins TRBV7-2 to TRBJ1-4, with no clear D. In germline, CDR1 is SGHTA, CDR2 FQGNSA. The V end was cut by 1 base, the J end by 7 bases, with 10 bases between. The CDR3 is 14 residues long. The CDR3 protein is CASSLGHKGEKLFF. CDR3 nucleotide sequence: TGTGCCAGCAGCTTAGGGCACAAGGGTGAAAAACTGTTTTTT. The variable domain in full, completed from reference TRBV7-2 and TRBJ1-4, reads GAGVSQSPSNKVTEKGKDVELRCDPISGHTALYWYRQSLGQGLEFLIYFQGNSAPDKSGLPSDRFSAERTGGSVSTLTIQRTQQEDSAVYLCASSLGHKGEKLFFGSGTQLSVL.

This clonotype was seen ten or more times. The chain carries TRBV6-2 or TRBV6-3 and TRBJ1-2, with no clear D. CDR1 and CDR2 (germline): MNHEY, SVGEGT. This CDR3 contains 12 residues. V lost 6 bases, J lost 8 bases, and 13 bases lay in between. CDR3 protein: CASRTRAWGYTF. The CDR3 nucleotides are TGTGCCAGCAGAACACGGGCCTGGGGCTACACCTTC.

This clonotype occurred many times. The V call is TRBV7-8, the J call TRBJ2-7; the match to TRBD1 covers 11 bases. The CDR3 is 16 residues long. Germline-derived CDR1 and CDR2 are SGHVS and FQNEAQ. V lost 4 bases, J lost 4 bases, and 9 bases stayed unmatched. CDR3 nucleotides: TGTGCCAGCAGCTCGCGGACAGGGGGCAAGGTATACGAGCAGTACTTC. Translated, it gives CASSSRTGGKVYEQYF.

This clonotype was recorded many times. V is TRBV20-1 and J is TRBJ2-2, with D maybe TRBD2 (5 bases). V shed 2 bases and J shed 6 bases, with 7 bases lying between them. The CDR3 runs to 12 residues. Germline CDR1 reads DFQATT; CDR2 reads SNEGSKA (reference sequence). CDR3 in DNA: TGCAGTGCTAGACGGGGAGCCGGGGAGCTGTTTTTT. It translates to CSARRGAGELFF.

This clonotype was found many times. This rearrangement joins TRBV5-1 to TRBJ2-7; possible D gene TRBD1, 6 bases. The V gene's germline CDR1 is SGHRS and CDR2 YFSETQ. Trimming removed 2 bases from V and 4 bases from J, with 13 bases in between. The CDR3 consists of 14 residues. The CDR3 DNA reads TGCGCCAGCAGCTTCAACAGGGACCGGTACGAGCAGTACTTC. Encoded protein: CASSFNRDRYEQYF.

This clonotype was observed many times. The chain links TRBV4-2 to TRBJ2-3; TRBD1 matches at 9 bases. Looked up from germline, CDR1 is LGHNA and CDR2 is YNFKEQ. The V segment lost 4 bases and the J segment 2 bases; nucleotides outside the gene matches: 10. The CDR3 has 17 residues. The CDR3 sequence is CASSRFAGTGITDTQYF. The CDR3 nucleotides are TGTGCCAGCAGCCGATTTGCCGGGACAGGGATCACAGATACGCAGTATTTT.